In its sample, the clone carrying this T cell receptor (beta chain) was seen a few times. Researchers amplified the TCR beta CDR3 regions from RNA transcripts. When the TCR CDR3 underwent first-round RT-PCR, the HTBI primer set was used. TCRdb redid the calling of the multiplex PCR reads with MiXCR, one entry per CDR3 protein. Altogether about 700,000 distinct CDR3 sequences are present, approximately 42% being singletons, with the ten largest covering less than 8.5%. Trimming pared 4 bases from V and 5 bases from J, leaving 8 bases between. There are 13 residues in the CDR3. CDR1 MNHEY and CDR2 SVGAGI come from the germline V gene. The source of the sample is a study of T cells in Graves' hyperthyroidism and ophthalmopathy.

The chain couples TRBV6-5 to TRBJ1-4; the D is unclear. This receptor was identified in an adult man with Graves' disease, either hyperthyroidism or ophthalmopathy (not recorded which). The sample was peripheral blood or thyroid tissue (not recorded which). CDR3 sequence: CASSFRLNEKLFF. The DNA for the CDR3 is TGTGCCAGCAGTTTCAGACTAAATGAAAAACTGTTTTTT.